This TCR beta chain was retrieved from a study of CXCR3-negative and CXCR3-positive naive CD8 T cells. UMI-labeled 5' RACE yielded the TRB cDNA libraries. Reanalyzing the 5' RACE reads, TCRdb keeps one entry per CDR3 protein, without DNA. The sample has about 98,000 distinct CDR3 sequences; the top ten hold 0.82%. Broader study findings: CXCR3-expressing naive cells carried TRB CDR3s more hydrophobic than those of CXCR3-negative naive cells. Naive cells used TRBV-TRBJ genes in much the same way whether CXCR3-negative or CXCR3-positive; memory cells did not. Naive subsets expressed similar surface CD5; TRB CDR3 features served to infer TCR strength.

Note on this clonotype: Its antigen is as yet unknown.

The germline V gene has CDR1 SGHVS and CDR2 FNYEAQ. The CDR3 loop spans 13 amino acids. Sequences were obtained from naive CXCR3+ CD8+ T cells from blood. Subset described: CD45RO-CCR7+CD27+CD95- naive CD8+ T cells expressing CXCR3 (TNR3+). The chain has TRBV7-6 and TRBJ2-5. The source is a human donor in good health. Some clones in this sample may be carry-over from other donors' samples. The CDR3 loop is CASSPDLKETQYF.